These T cell receptor beta chains were read from a single sample in a study of T-cell memory formation after mild COVID-19. TCRdb re-called the 5' RACE reads with MiXCR, one entry per CDR3 protein. This sample has roughly 610,000 distinct CDR3 sequences; 15% to 20% occur once, and the top ten carry approximately 8.1%. Sequenced sample: PBMCs or a T cell subset sorted from them (not recorded which). These receptors originate from an adult woman who had mild COVID-19 (a few samples of this study predate the infection). Cell type and time point are not known. Each CDR3 is given without its conserved first and last residue. Not all rows give a size; the values are once, few, many and, for expanded clones, a class.

v_gene: TRBV11-2; abundance: many; j_gene: TRBJ2-7; CDR3aa: ASSLVGPSYEQY
v_gene: TRBV29-1; abundance: .; j_gene: TRBJ2-7; CDR3aa: SALGGGSSYEQY
v_gene: TRBV25-1; abundance: .; j_gene: TRBJ2-3; CDR3aa: ASSESRANTQY
v_gene: TRBV2; abundance: .; j_gene: TRBJ2-7; CDR3aa: AVQAGTGLREQY
v_gene: TRBV20-1; abundance: .; j_gene: TRBJ2-4; CDR3aa: SARESGINIQY
v_gene: TRBV25-1; abundance: .; j_gene: TRBJ2-5; CDR3aa: ASSVPEREETQY
v_gene: TRBV7-3; abundance: .; j_gene: TRBJ2-7; CDR3aa: ASSPGTAGEQY
v_gene: TRBV6-2/TRBV6-3; abundance: many; j_gene: TRBJ2-7; CDR3aa: ASSSHQMDAGGLEQY
v_gene: TRBV7-2; abundance: few; j_gene: TRBJ2-7; CDR3aa: ASSLVFGQAYEQY
v_gene: TRBV6-5; abundance: .; j_gene: TRBJ1-5; CDR3aa: ASSHTARDQPQH
v_gene: TRBV4-3; abundance: .; j_gene: TRBJ2-7; CDR3aa: ASSQDRGGNYEQY
v_gene: TRBV5-1; abundance: many; j_gene: TRBJ2-1; CDR3aa: ASKTSGGVSGEQF
v_gene: TRBV29-1; abundance: .; j_gene: TRBJ2-6; CDR3aa: SVGLLSGANVLT
v_gene: TRBV12-3/TRBV12-4; abundance: few; j_gene: TRBJ1-5; CDR3aa: ASSPDRDRGHQPQH
v_gene: TRBV7-2; abundance: .; j_gene: TRBJ2-7; CDR3aa: ASSLTREGPYEQY
v_gene: TRBV27; abundance: few; j_gene: TRBJ1-1; CDR3aa: QTRTGGLTEAF
v_gene: TRBV7-9; abundance: .; j_gene: TRBJ1-1; CDR3aa: ASSPKRTGGGMNTEAF
v_gene: TRBV7-9; abundance: many; j_gene: TRBJ1-2; CDR3aa: ASSLPGQGENYGYT
v_gene: TRBV28; abundance: .; j_gene: TRBJ2-5; CDR3aa: ASSSLTTGFQETQY